These 18 T cell receptor beta chains were sequenced from one sample in a study of CD8 T cells in Susac syndrome. It was with random hexamers that about 0.45 to 1 ug RNA was reverse transcribed. TCRdb analysed the immunoSEQ multiplex PCR reads with MiXCR anew, one entry per CDR3 protein. The sample yields approximately 190,000 distinct CDR3 sequences, roughly 95% seen once. Sequenced material: CD4+ T cells from PBMCs. The receptors were gathered from a human donor with Susac syndrome.

This chain connects TRBV30 to TRBJ1-2; D ambiguous. Trimming pared 2 bases from V and 6 bases from J, leaving 10 bases between. From germline, CDR1 is GTSNPN and CDR2 SVGIG (reference sequence). This CDR3 region has 12 residues. Here the CDR3 reads CAWSPFPDGYTF. The CDR3 nucleotides read TGTGCCTGGAGTCCATTCCCGGATGGCTACACCTTC.

This clonotype showed up just a few times. DNA of the CDR3: TGTGCCAGCAGTTTAGGCACTGAAGCTTTCTTT. It codes for CASSLGTEAFF. The rearrangement uses TRBV12-3 or TRBV12-4 and TRBJ1-1, with no clear D. This CDR3 is 11 amino acids long. V lost 1 base to trimming and J lost 4 bases, with 1 base between them.

The genes are TRBV4-1 and TRBJ2-5; D remains ambiguous. The germline gives CDR1 MGHRA, CDR2 YSYEKL. With 1 base removed from V and 2 bases from J, the gap between germline ends came to 11 bases. The length of the CDR3 is 15 residues. The CDR3 bases are TGCGCCAGCAGCCAAGTTTCCACAAGTCAAGAGACCCAGTACTTC. This codes for CASSQVSTSQETQYF.

This clonotype is a singleton in its sample. J is TRBJ1-6 and V is TRBV30; TRBD1 is a possible D gene (5 bases). The ends were cut back, 2 bases at V and 7 bases at J, with 6 bases in the middle. Germline V CDR1 and CDR2: GTSNPN, SVGIG (reference sequence). The CDR3 loop spans 12 amino acids. CDR3 protein: CAWSRQNSPLHF. As DNA, the CDR3 is TGTGCCTGGAGTAGACAGAATTCACCCCTCCACTTT.

The J gene is TRBJ2-5, the V gene TRBV5-1; unclear D gene. Germline CDR1 reads SGHRS; CDR2 reads YFSETQ. The CDR3 runs to 12 residues. The V and J ends lost 3 bases and 4 bases respectively, with 7 bases between them. CDR3 loop: CASSSATETQYF. The CDR3 DNA follows: TGCGCCAGCAGCTCGGCGACAGAGACCCAGTACTTC. Drawing the rest from reference TRBV5-1 and TRBJ2-5, the complete variable domain is KAGVTQTPRYLIKTRGQQVTLSCSPISGHRSVSWYQQTPGQGLQFLFEYFSETQRNKGNFPGRFSGRQFSNSRSEMNVSTLELGDSALYLCASSSATETQYFGPGTRLLVL.

This chain links TRBV28 with TRBJ2-4, with a weak D call TRBD2 (6 bases). The CDR3 consists of 15 residues. V was cut by 2 bases and J by 1 base, with 9 bases left in between. In germline, CDR1 is MDHEN, CDR2 SYDVKM. In DNA, the CDR3 is TGTGCCAGCAGTTTACTGGGGAGGGCCAAAAACATTCAGTACTTC. Its translation: CASSLLGRAKNIQYF.

This clonotype was counted only a few times. The gene calls are TRBV7-6 and TRBJ1-1, with D hard to call. CDR3 length: 13 amino acids. V dropped 2 bases and J dropped 1 base, with 5 bases sitting between them. From germline, CDR1 is SGHVS and CDR2 FNYEAQ. The chain's CDR3 is CASSLQENTEAFF. The DNA of the CDR3 is TGTGCCAGCAGCTTACAGGAGAACACTGAAGCTTTCTTT.

The chain couples TRBV5-1 to TRBJ2-4; a possible D gene is TRBD2 (5 bases). V lost 4 bases to trimming and J lost 6 bases, with 14 bases between them. The CDR3 length is 14 residues. CDR1 SGHRS and CDR2 YFSETQ come from the germline V gene. CDR3 bases: TGCGCCAGCAGCCCCGACACGGGGTTAAACATTCAGTACTTC. Translated: CASSPDTGLNIQYF.

V is TRBV3-1 and J is TRBJ1-2; 9 bases are a match to TRBD1. V was pared by 1 base and J by 4 bases, with 4 bases of the junction left unmatched. There are 15 residues in the CDR3. CDR1 is LGHDT and CDR2 is YNNKEL in the germline V gene (reference sequence). CDR3 amino acids: CASSQARGQGYGYTF. In DNA, the CDR3 is TGTGCCAGCAGCCAAGCCCGGGGACAGGGCTATGGCTACACCTTC.

The chain has TRBV7-6 and TRBJ2-7; the D is unclear. Per germline, CDR1 SGHVS and CDR2 FNYEAQ. The CDR3 totals 13 residues. V lost 2 bases to trimming and J lost 2 bases, with 7 bases between them. The CDR3 nucleotides read TGTGCCAGCAGCTTACTGCGAACCTACGAGCAGTACTTC. It specifies CASSLLRTYEQYF.

This chain links TRBV9 with TRBJ2-3; D possibly corresponds to TRBD2 (6 bases). The germline V gene has CDR1 SGDLS and CDR2 YYNGEE. The CDR3 spans 16 residues. The V end was cut by 0 bases, the J end by 3 bases, with 14 bases between. Written as DNA, the CDR3 is TGTGCCAGCAGCGTAGGGAGTAGCGGACCTACAGATACGCAGTATTTT. It translates to CASSVGSSGPTDTQYF.

Note on this clonotype: The junction differs from germline at one of its ends, possibly a read error. V usage is TRBV29-1 and J usage is TRBJ2-7, with TRBD2 matching over 7 bases. CDR1 SQVTM and CDR2 ANQGSEA come from the germline V gene. This CDR3 contains 10 residues. CDR3 sequence (DNA): TGCAGCGTCGAAGAGGGACTACTGTACTTC. Amino acid sequence: CSVEEGLLYF.

J is TRBJ2-7 and V is TRBV4-2, with 10 bases lining up with TRBD1. The germline V gene has CDR1 LGHNA and CDR2 YNFKEQ. J lost 5 bases, V lost 2 bases, and 12 bases had no gene match. The CDR3 covers 17 residues. CDR3 sequence (DNA): TGTGCCAGCAGCCAAAATGGGCCTCGGGACAGGGGCGACGAGCAGTACTTC. Its protein is CASSQNGPRDRGDEQYF.

The CDR3 loop reads CASSQDRHRMNTEAFF. The CDR3 DNA sequence: TGTGCCAGCAGCCAAGATAGGCACAGGATGAACACTGAAGCTTTCTTT. V usage is TRBV3-1 and J usage is TRBJ1-1, with D possibly TRBD1 on 5 matching bases. The germline V gene encodes CDR1 LGHDT and CDR2 YNNKEL (reference sequence). Trimming stripped 0 bases from V and 0 bases from J, with 11 bases between. This CDR3 is built from 16 residues.

The chain joins TRBV3-1 to TRBJ2-3; the match to TRBD2 covers 10 bases. Germline CDR1 reads LGHDT; CDR2 reads YNNKEL (reference sequence). The CDR3 runs to 16 residues. V lost 3 bases and J lost 6; bases outside the gene matches: 9. The CDR3 DNA sequence: TGTGCCAGCAGCCAGCTAGCGGGGGCGCCGGGGGATACGCAGTATTTT. This encodes CASSQLAGAPGDTQYF.

In this sample, this clonotype turned up once. At one boundary the junction diverges from the germline segment, which might be a read error. The chain has TRBV3-1 and TRBJ2-5; D uncertain. This CDR3 has 12 amino acids. In germline, CDR1 is LGHDT, CDR2 YNNKEL (reference sequence). CDR3 DNA: TGTGCCAGCAGCGAAGAGCAAGAGACCCAGTACTTC. It specifies CASSEEQETQYF.

V is TRBV20-1 and J is TRBJ2-3; 7 bases fit TRBD2. Germline V gives CDR1 DFQATT, CDR2 SNEGSKA (reference sequence). V lost 2 bases to trimming and J lost 1 base; unmatched junction nucleotides: 6. The CDR3 contains 15 residues. The CDR3: CSARRERGRTDTQYF. DNA of the CDR3: TGCAGTGCTAGACGCGAGCGGGGTCGCACAGATACGCAGTATTTT.

The V and J genes are TRBV5-6 and TRBJ2-5; unclear D gene. Germline V lookup: CDR1 SGHDT, CDR2 YYEEEE. V was clipped by 2 bases and J by 2 bases, with 10 bases between them. This CDR3 is 14 amino acids long. The CDR3 protein is CASSFPGGQETQYF. CDR3 bases: TGTGCCAGCAGCTTCCCGGGTGGTCAAGAGACCCAGTACTTC.